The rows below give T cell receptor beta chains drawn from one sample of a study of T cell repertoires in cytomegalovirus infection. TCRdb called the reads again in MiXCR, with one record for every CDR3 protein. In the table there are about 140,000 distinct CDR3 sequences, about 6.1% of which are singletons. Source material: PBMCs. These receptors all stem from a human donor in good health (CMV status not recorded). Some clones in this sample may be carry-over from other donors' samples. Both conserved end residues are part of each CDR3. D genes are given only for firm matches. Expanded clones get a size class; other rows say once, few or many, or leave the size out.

CSARDSRGGAEQYF	TGCAGTGCTAGAGATAGCCGCGGGGGGGCCGAGCAGTACTTC	TRBV20-1	TRBJ2-7	-	TRBD2
CASTRSSGMGTGELFF	TGTGCCAGCACTCGATCGTCCGGGATGGGCACCGGGGAGCTGTTTTTT	TRBV7-2	TRBJ2-2	many	-
CASSLSGRDEQFF	TGTGCCAGCAGCTTGTCGGGGCGCGATGAGCAGTTCTTC	TRBV5-4	TRBJ2-1	few	-
CSARAPAGDAYEQYF	TGCAGTGCTAGAGCTCCGGCAGGGGACGCCTACGAGCAGTACTTC	TRBV20-1	TRBJ2-7	few	-
CSARISSGTNTEAFF	TGCAGTGCTAGAATATCGTCAGGGACTAACACTGAAGCTTTCTTT	TRBV20-1	TRBJ1-1	-	-
CASSGGVVGGGYSSYNEQFF	TGCGCCAGCAGCGGTGGGGTTGTCGGCGGGGGCTATAGCTCCTACAATGAGCAGTTCTTC	TRBV5-1	TRBJ2-1	-	-
CASRRPGLPDTQYF	TGTGCCAGCAGGCGCCCGGGACTACCGGATACGCAGTATTTT	TRBV6-5	TRBJ2-3	-	TRBD2
CSASRPAGGRGDTQYF	TGCAGTGCTAGTCGTCCAGCGGGGGGTAGAGGAGATACGCAGTATTTT	TRBV20-1	TRBJ2-3	few	TRBD2
CASSHAGRPNTEAFF	TGTGCCAGCAGTCACGCGGGACGGCCTAACACTGAAGCTTTCTTT	TRBV28	TRBJ1-1	many	-
CASSVAERGGQDTQYF	TGTGCCAGCAGCGTAGCGGAGCGGGGGGGCCAGGATACGCAGTATTTT	TRBV9	TRBJ2-3	few	TRBD2
CASSLTSNQPQHF	TGTGCCAGCAGCTTAACTAGCAATCAGCCCCAGCATTTT	TRBV7-3	TRBJ1-5	many	-
CASSSPTGVNTEAFF	TGTGCCAGCAGCTCCCCGACAGGGGTGAACACTGAAGCTTTCTTT	TRBV7-9	TRBJ1-1	many	TRBD1
CASSPKDRGPNSPLHF	TGTGCCAGCAGCCCTAAGGACAGGGGCCCTAATTCACCCCTCCACTTT	TRBV11-2	TRBJ1-6	many	TRBD1
CASSLELKGNTEAFF	TGTGCCAGCAGCTTGGAACTGAAAGGGAACACTGAAGCTTTCTTT	TRBV4-2	TRBJ1-1	many	-
CASSQDRTSSNQPQHF	TGTGCCAGCAGCCAGGACAGGACCTCTAGCAATCAGCCCCAGCATTTT	TRBV4-2	TRBJ1-5	many	TRBD1
CASSSLTAPYEQYF	TGTGCCAGCAGTTCATTGACGGCACCCTACGAGCAGTACTTC	TRBV6-2/TRBV6-3	TRBJ2-7	many	-
CASRDNRDRGAFF	TGTGCCAGCAGAGATAACCGGGACAGGGGAGCTTTCTTT	TRBV11-2	TRBJ1-1	few	TRBD1
CASSFRTGLGDTQYF	TGTGCCAGCAGCTTCCGGACAGGGCTTGGGGATACGCAGTATTTT	TRBV7-2	TRBJ2-3	many	TRBD1
CASRSGVNTEAFF	TGTGCCAGCCGCTCCGGGGTGAACACTGAAGCTTTCTTT	TRBV28	TRBJ1-1	-	-
CASSLKDVGMPSYEQYF	TGCGCCAGCAGCTTGAAGGACGTAGGTATGCCCTCCTACGAGCAGTACTTC	TRBV5-1	TRBJ2-7	many	-
CASSAAGQIYNEQFF	TGTGCCAGCAGTGCCGCGGGACAGATCTACAATGAGCAGTTCTTC	TRBV25-1	TRBJ2-1	many	-
CSVGGGKTSTDTQYF	TGCAGTGTAGGGGGCGGTAAAACTAGCACAGATACGCAGTATTTT	TRBV20-1	TRBJ2-3	few	TRBD1
CASGPKETQYF	TGTGCCAGCGGACCGAAAGAGACCCAGTACTTC	TRBV7-9	TRBJ2-5	many	-
CSCYPDRRGYTF	TGCAGCTGCTATCCGGACAGGAGGGGCTACACCTTC	TRBV29-1	TRBJ1-2	-	TRBD1
CASSQARGFNEQFF	TGTGCCAGCAGCCAAGCGAGGGGTTTCAATGAGCAGTTCTTC	TRBV14	TRBJ2-1	many	-
CASSLTGLVGYEQYF	TGTGCCAGCAGCTTAACGGGACTAGTTGGCTACGAGCAGTACTTC	TRBV7-2	TRBJ2-7	many	TRBD2
CASSQQGENTEAFF	TGTGCCAGCAGTCAACAGGGAGAGAACACTGAAGCTTTCTTT	TRBV6-4	TRBJ1-1	-	-
CASSLGLADEQYF	TGTGCCAGCAGTTTAGGACTAGCGGACGAGCAGTACTTC	TRBV12-3/TRBV12-4	TRBJ2-7	many	TRBD2
CASREQMGPLHF	TGTGCCAGCAGGGAACAAATGGGGCCCCTCCACTTT	TRBV6-5	TRBJ1-6	few	-
CASSFRGQNYGYTF	TGTGCCAGCAGCTTTAGGGGACAGAACTATGGCTACACCTTC	TRBV7-2	TRBJ1-2	many	TRBD1
CASSLVGGGGGYNEQFF	TGTGCCAGCAGCTTAGTGGGGGGAGGGGGCGGGTACAATGAGCAGTTCTTC	TRBV7-2	TRBJ2-1	many	-
CASSPRSGQNYNEQFF	TGTGCCAGCAGCCCCAGATCGGGACAGAACTACAATGAGCAGTTCTTC	TRBV5-4	TRBJ2-1	few	TRBD1
CSARAAAGNSPLHF	TGCAGTGCTAGAGCCGCAGCGGGGAATTCACCCCTCCACTTT	TRBV20-1	TRBJ1-6	many	-
CASRRAHGATNEKLFF	TGTGCCAGTAGAAGGGCCCATGGGGCCACCAATGAAAAACTGTTTTTT	TRBV19	TRBJ1-4	-	-
CASSIGGTVGFNEQFF	TGTGCCAGTAGTATAGGAGGGACAGTTGGTTTCAATGAGCAGTTCTTC	TRBV19	TRBJ2-1	many	TRBD1